This is a list of T cell receptor beta chains from one sample in a study of CD8 T cells in Susac syndrome. TCRdb analysed the immunoSEQ multiplex PCR reads with MiXCR anew, one entry per CDR3 protein. The sample lists approximately 53,000 distinct CDR3 sequences, around 93% occurring once. Sequencing was done on a sample of CD8+ T cells from PBMCs. The receptors shown here come from a human donor with multiple sclerosis. CDR3s include the opening cysteine and the closing phenylalanine or tryptophan. A D gene is named only where the DNA matches it firmly. Size values are once, few and many counts, or a class for expanded clones, and some rows have none.

size,length,D,V,J,CDR3,DNA
once,15,TRBD2,TRBV6-1,TRBJ2-1,CASSESRTSYNEQFF,TGTGCCAGCAGTGAAAGCCGGACTAGTTACAATGAGCAGTTCTTC
once,14,-,TRBV30,TRBJ1-5,CAWSGEGSNQPQHF,TGTGCCTGGAGTGGGGAAGGTAGCAATCAGCCCCAGCATTTT
-,14,-,TRBV7-9,TRBJ1-1,CASGSQLMNTEAFF,TGTGCCAGCGGCTCTCAGCTTATGAACACTGAAGCTTTCTTT
-,16,-,TRBV4-3,TRBJ1-5,CASSQERTVRNQPQHF,TGCGCCAGCAGCCAAGAAAGGACGGTTCGCAATCAGCCCCAGCATTTT
-,14,-,TRBV27,TRBJ1-1,CASSLTGLNTEAFF,TGTGCCAGCAGTTTAACGGGATTAAACACTGAAGCTTTCTTT
-,13,TRBD1,TRBV9,TRBJ2-7,CASSVGGGHEQYF,TGTGCCAGCAGCGTAGGAGGGGGCCACGAGCAGTACTTC
-,12,-,TRBV7-9,TRBJ1-5,CASSLDGIPQHF,TGTGCCAGCAGCTTAGATGGAATACCCCAGCATTTT
-,15,TRBD1,TRBV5-1,TRBJ1-2,CASSLTRTGTYGYTF,TGCGCCAGCAGCCTAACCCGGACAGGAACGTATGGCTACACCTTC
-,16,-,TRBV3-1,TRBJ1-2,CASSQDGSGSNYGYTF,TGTGCCAGCAGCCAAGATGGTTCCGGCAGCAACTATGGCTACACCTTC
-,15,-,TRBV5-4,TRBJ1-2,CASSTGPGLLYGYTF,TGTGCCAGCAGCACCGGACCGGGCCTCCTCTATGGCTACACCTTC
-,14,-,TRBV30,TRBJ1-5,CAWSLYGLNQPQHF,TGTGCCTGGAGTTTATATGGACTCAATCAGCCCCAGCATTTT
-,18,-,TRBV4-3,TRBJ1-5,CASSRSEGFRGDDQPQHF,TGCGCCAGCAGCCGGTCAGAAGGTTTTCGAGGTGATGATCAGCCCCAGCATTTT
-,16,-,TRBV27,TRBJ2-4,CASSLTSGQAKNIQYF,TGTGCCAGCAGTTTAACTTCCGGGCAAGCCAAAAACATTCAGTACTTC
-,12,TRBD1,TRBV6-2/TRBV6-3,TRBJ2-1,CAACQGAYEQFF,TGTGCCGCTTGTCAGGGGGCCTATGAGCAGTTCTTC
-,13,-,TRBV27,TRBJ2-1,CASSLRLDNEQFF,TGTGCCAGCAGTTTACGACTGGACAATGAGCAGTTCTTC
-,14,-,TRBV25-1,TRBJ2-2,CATRDTADTGELFF,TGTGCCACCCGGGACACGGCAGACACCGGGGAGCTGTTTTTT
-,11,-,TRBV10-3,TRBJ2-7,CATQRGNEQYF,TGTGCCACTCAGAGGGGGAACGAGCAGTACTTC
-,17,TRBD1,TRBV6-2/TRBV6-3,TRBJ1-5,CASRGTGDWAENQPQHF,TGTGCCAGCAGAGGGACAGGAGATTGGGCCGAGAATCAGCCCCAGCATTTT
-,13,-,TRBV28,TRBJ2-2,CASSVGGPGELFF,TGTGCCAGCAGCGTCGGAGGGCCCGGGGAGCTGTTTTTT
-,15,-,TRBV12-5,TRBJ1-2,CASGLPGSRNYGYTF,TGTGCTAGTGGCCTCCCGGGTTCGCGAAACTATGGCTACACCTTC
-,16,-,TRBV29-1,TRBJ2-1,CSVEYGSGSSYNEQFF,TGCAGCGTTGAATATGGCAGCGGAAGCTCCTACAATGAGCAGTTCTTC
-,12,-,TRBV12-3/TRBV12-4,TRBJ2-7,CASSFDLYEQYF,TGTGCCAGCAGTTTTGACTTATACGAGCAGTACTTC
-,13,-,TRBV7-9,TRBJ2-3,CASSLSDSDTQYF,TGTGCCAGCAGCTTATCGGACTCAGATACGCAGTATTTT
-,13,-,TRBV6-5,TRBJ1-1,CASSKGQYTEAFF,TGTGCCAGCAGTAAAGGACAGTACACTGAAGCTTTCTTT
-,15,TRBD1,TRBV7-3,TRBJ2-3,CASSSGTGVTDTQYF,TGTGCCAGCAGCTCCGGGACAGGGGTAACAGATACGCAGTATTTT
-,13,TRBD1,TRBV19,TRBJ2-7,CASSSGTAYEQYF,TGTGCCAGTAGTTCCGGGACAGCCTACGAGCAGTACTTC
once,15,-,TRBV19,TRBJ1-5,CASSINSLFNQPQHF,TGTGCCAGTAGTATCAACAGCCTATTCAATCAGCCCCAGCATTTT
-,13,-,TRBV2,TRBJ2-7,CASTWTENYEQYF,TGTGCCAGCACCTGGACTGAAAACTACGAGCAGTACTTC
-,16,TRBD2,TRBV2,TRBJ2-3,CASSELAGAHPDTQYF,TGTGCCAGCAGTGAACTAGCGGGGGCCCACCCAGATACGCAGTATTTT
-,15,TRBD2,TRBV12-3/TRBV12-4,TRBJ2-3,CASDLTGGPGDTQYF,TGTGCCAGCGACCTAACGGGGGGGCCTGGAGATACGCAGTATTTT
-,11,-,TRBV7-9,TRBJ2-7,CASSLNSEQYF,TGTGCCAGCAGCTTGAATTCCGAGCAGTACTTC
-,15,-,TRBV13,TRBJ2-3,CASSPLELSSDTQYF,TGTGCCAGCAGCCCCCTCGAGCTTAGCTCAGATACGCAGTATTTT
-,14,TRBD1,TRBV9,TRBJ1-6,CASTEGQANSPLHF,TGTGCCAGCACCGAAGGACAGGCGAATTCACCCCTCCACTTT
-,17,TRBD1,TRBV7-9,TRBJ1-5,CASSLGQGVYSNQPQHF,TGTGCCAGCAGCTTAGGACAGGGGGTTTATAGCAATCAGCCCCAGCATTTT
-,15,TRBD2,TRBV13,TRBJ2-5,CASSLAGGLGETQYF,TGTGCCAGCAGTCTAGCGGGGGGCCTTGGGGAGACCCAGTACTTC
-,16,-,TRBV7-9,TRBJ2-7,CASSLRSGTNSYEQYF,TGTGCCAGCAGCTTACGATCCGGCACCAACTCCTACGAGCAGTACTTC
-,18,TRBD2,TRBV5-1,TRBJ2-3,CASSPGLAILQWTDTQYF,TGCGCCAGCAGCCCCGGACTAGCGATACTGCAGTGGACAGATACGCAGTATTTT
-,14,TRBD1,TRBV4-3,TRBJ1-2,CASSQVPDRGGYTF,TGCGCCAGCAGCCAAGTCCCTGACAGGGGCGGCTACACCTTC
-,15,TRBD2,TRBV4-1,TRBJ2-1,CASSPSGTNYNEQFF,TGCGCCAGCAGCCCATCCGGGACTAATTACAATGAGCAGTTCTTC
-,15,TRBD1,TRBV29-1,TRBJ2-7,CSVEDSTGGPYEQYF,TGCAGCGTTGAAGATTCAACAGGGGGCCCCTACGAGCAGTACTTC
-,14,-,TRBV7-9,TRBJ1-1,CASPTGLMNTEAFF,TGTGCCAGCCCCACGGGACTTATGAACACTGAAGCTTTCTTT
-,15,TRBD1,TRBV27,TRBJ2-3,CASSLGTVSTDTQYF,TGTGCCAGCAGTTTAGGGACAGTGAGCACAGATACGCAGTATTTT
-,13,-,TRBV14,TRBJ1-1,CASSQVWDTEAFF,TGTGCCAGCAGCCAGGTTTGGGACACTGAAGCTTTCTTT